The 21 T cell receptor beta chains below were found in one sample sequenced in a study of T cell clones after liver transplantation (dated by TCRdb to between 2018 and 2021). Libraries were prepared through the immunoSEQ multiplex PCR assay. The clones in this table, taken by TCRdb from immuneACCESS, are in-frame only. Not every clone is retained; where verified, under half of the shortfall comes from an unresolved V gene, and the cause of the rest is unknown. The sample data list about 75,000 clones, and around 84% of these were observed just once. Jointly, the top ten make up 2% to 2.5% of the sample. The sequenced sample was CD4+ T cells from blood, obtained around 50 months after liver transplant. These receptors came from a human patient who received a liver transplant. It is possible that, after a transplant, some T cells come from the graft donor.

This chain joins TRBV6-1 and TRBJ1-4, with TRBD1 matching 8 bases. The germline V gene has CDR1 MNHNS and CDR2 SASEGT. V lost 6 bases to trimming and J lost 8 bases; unmatched junction nucleotides: 8. The length of the CDR3 is 14 residues. This chain's CDR3 is CASSQGASQEKLFF. The CDR3 nucleotides read TGTGCCAGCAGCCAGGGGGCAAGTCAGGAAAAACTGTTTTTT.

This sequence joins TRBV5-6 and TRBJ2-5, with 7 positions matching TRBD2. The CDR3 contains 15 residues. Germline lookup yields CDR1 SGHDT and CDR2 YYEEEE. Trimming at V came to 2 bases and at J to 3 bases, leaving 7 bases not matched to a gene. This CDR3 is CASSFGLAAKETQYF. DNA for the CDR3: TGTGCCAGCAGCTTTGGCCTAGCGGCTAAAGAGACCCAGTACTTC.

The chain combines TRBV4-3 with TRBJ2-4; D assignment may be TRBD1 or TRBD2 (6 bases each). The CDR3 is made up of 14 amino acids. Trimming shortened V by 0 bases and J by 9 bases, and 12 bases separated the two germline ends. The V gene's germline CDR1 is LGHNA and CDR2 YSLEER. CDR3 loop: CASSQDVGGSIQYF. The CDR3 DNA follows: TGCGCCAGCAGCCAAGATGTAGGGGGGAGCATTCAGTACTTC.

The chain joins TRBV7-2 to TRBJ2-1, with D perhaps matching TRBD2 (7 bases). CDR1 is SGHTA and CDR2 is FQGNSA in the germline V gene. V was cut by 1 base and J by 5 bases, with 15 bases left in between. The CDR3 runs to 16 residues. The chain's CDR3 is CASSLVLGGGHNEQFF. CDR3 sequence (DNA): TGTGCCAGCAGCTTAGTACTAGGGGGGGGACACAATGAGCAGTTCTTC.

The rearrangement uses TRBV7-9 and TRBJ1-6, with D perhaps TRBD1 (5 bases). This CDR3 comprises 14 residues. Trimming removed 0 bases from V and 10 bases from J, with 10 bases in between. Germline assignment: CDR1 SEHNR and CDR2 FQNEAQ (reference sequence). This CDR3 reads CASSLASGLSPLHF. For the CDR3, the DNA is TGTGCCAGCAGCTTAGCCTCAGGGTTGTCACCCCTCCACTTT.

V gene TRBV4-3 combines with J gene TRBJ1-2; no clear D gene. The CDR3 totals 14 residues. CDR1 LGHNA and CDR2 YSLEER come from the germline V gene. Between the trimmed V and J ends, which lost 4 bases and 4 bases, there was a span of 13 bases. This CDR3 reads CASSPDQWGYGYTF. CDR3 DNA sequence: TGCGCCAGCAGCCCAGACCAGTGGGGCTATGGCTACACCTTC.

The V and J genes are TRBV10-3 and TRBJ1-3; TRBD1 is a possible D gene (6 bases). CDR1 ENHRY and CDR2 SYGVKD come from the germline V gene. Trimming took 8 bases from V and 4 from J, leaving 15 bases between them. The CDR3 runs 14 residues. This chain's CDR3 is CAIRTVTGGNTIYF. The DNA for the CDR3 is TGTGCCATCCGGACCGTCACAGGGGGAAACACCATATATTTT.

This rearrangement joins TRBV10-3 to TRBJ1-1; the D gene is possibly TRBD1 (5 bases). The CDR3 sequence is 14 residues long. In germline, CDR1 is ENHRY, CDR2 SYGVKD. V was trimmed by 4 bases and J by 4 bases, leaving 13 bases between them. The CDR3 here is CAISATPGGTEAFF. DNA for the CDR3: TGTGCCATCAGTGCTACTCCCGGGGGCACTGAAGCTTTCTTT.

J is TRBJ1-4 and V is TRBV5-5, with D possibly being TRBD1 (5 bases). V dropped 0 bases and J dropped 5 bases, with 17 bases sitting between them. The germline V gene encodes CDR1 SGHKS and CDR2 YYEKEE (reference sequence). The CDR3 has 17 amino acids. In nucleotides, the CDR3 is TGTGCCAGCAGCTTGGGAACGAGGGGAGGACTAAATGAAAAACTGTTTTTT. Its protein is CASSLGTRGGLNEKLFF.

V usage is TRBV5-1 and J usage is TRBJ2-7; 10 nucleotides align to TRBD2. J lost 2 bases, V lost 4 bases, and 9 bases had no gene match. CDR3 size: 16 residues. Germline CDR1 is SGHRS and CDR2 is YFSETQ. The CDR3 sequence: CASSPQTSGQTYEQYF. The CDR3 region has the DNA TGCGCCAGCAGCCCCCAGACTAGCGGGCAAACCTACGAGCAGTACTTC.

This clone came up many times. V is TRBV6-5 and J is TRBJ2-7, with 8 bases identical to TRBD2. Looked up from germline, CDR1 is MNHEY and CDR2 is SVGAGI. J lost 3 bases, V lost 0 bases, and 4 bases had no gene match. The CDR3 is made up of 15 amino acids. The CDR3 protein is CASSYSTSASYEQYF. Written as DNA, the CDR3 is TGTGCCAGCAGTTACTCGACTAGCGCTAGCTACGAGCAGTACTTC.

This chain uses TRBV7-9 with TRBJ2-5; the D gene is possibly TRBD1 (5 bases). Germline lookup yields CDR1 SEHNR and CDR2 FQNEAQ (reference sequence). Trimming stripped 7 bases from V and 4 bases from J, with 13 bases between. The CDR3 totals 13 residues. The CDR3 protein is CASNPADRETQYF. The CDR3 nucleotides are TGTGCCAGCAACCCTGCCGACAGAGAGACCCAGTACTTC. Combining the CDR3 with reference TRBV7-9 and TRBJ2-5 gives the whole variable domain DTGVSQNPRHKITKRGQNVTFRCDPISEHNRLYWYRQTLGQGPEFLTYFQNEAQLEKSRLLSDRFSAERPKGSFSTLEIQRTEQGDSAMYLCASNPADRETQYFGPGTRLLVL.

This clone was counted only a few times. At one of its ends the junction is not consistent with the germline gene, which may arise from a read error. The rearrangement uses TRBV30 and TRBJ1-4; D is unclear. Germline V gene data show CDR1 as GTSNPN and CDR2 as SVGIG (reference sequence). The CDR3 loop spans 14 amino acids. The CDR3 DNA reads as TGTGCCGGGAGGATCCGAGGGCTTCATGAAAAACTGTTTTTT. Encoded protein: CAGRIRGLHEKLFF.

With regard to this clone: The sample has other DNA sequences that encode this CDR3 too. V usage is TRBV7-2 and J usage is TRBJ1-3; D unclear. The CDR3 has 12 amino acids. In germline, CDR1 is SGHTA, CDR2 FQGNSA. V shed 5 bases and J shed 3 bases, with 5 bases lying between them. For the CDR3, the DNA is TGTGCCAGCAGCCCCGGTGGAAACACCATATATTTT. Translating it yields CASSPGGNTIYF.

CDR3 amino acids: CASSKDRDGTYEQYF. CDR3 DNA sequence: TGTGCCAGTAGCAAGGACAGGGACGGGACCTACGAGCAGTACTTC. V usage is TRBV19 and J usage is TRBJ2-7, with 8 bases matching TRBD1. V gave up 6 bases and J gave up 2 bases; unmatched junction bases: 9. This CDR3 is 15 amino acids long. In germline, CDR1 is LNHDA, CDR2 SQIVND (reference sequence).

The chain employs TRBV7-9 and TRBJ1-2; D ambiguous. Trimming stripped 5 bases from V and 0 bases from J, with 7 bases between. The CDR3 is 13 residues long. CDR1 and CDR2 (germline): SEHNR, FQNEAQ (reference sequence). This CDR3 reads CASSPVANYGYTF. DNA for the CDR3: TGTGCCAGCAGCCCGGTAGCTAACTATGGCTACACCTTC.

This sequence joins TRBV6-5 and TRBJ2-7; D is perhaps TRBD2 (6 bases). CDR1 MNHEY and CDR2 SVGAGI come from the germline V gene. The CDR3 runs 14 residues. With 0 bases removed from V and 6 bases from J, the gap between germline ends came to 12 bases. The CDR3 DNA reads TGTGCCAGCAGTTACTCTGGAGGGCTTGGCGAGCAGTACTTC. Translated: CASSYSGGLGEQYF.

As to this clone: Other DNA variants within this sample encode the same CDR3. V gene TRBV19 combines with J gene TRBJ2-7; D ambiguous. The CDR3 runs to 15 residues. V was clipped by 4 bases and J by 1 base, with 14 bases between them. Germline values: CDR1 LNHDA, CDR2 SQIVND (reference sequence). The CDR3 spells CASSRGLGASYEQYF. In DNA form, the CDR3 reads TGTGCCAGTAGTAGGGGATTAGGAGCTTCCTACGAGCAGTACTTC.

This chain links TRBV4-1 with TRBJ2-7, with TRBD1 as a possible D gene (5 bases). The CDR3 is 14 amino acids. The V gene's germline CDR1 is MGHRA and CDR2 YSYEKL. Trimming cost V 6 bases and J 0 bases, with 12 bases left between them. DNA for the CDR3: TGCGCCAGCAGACAACTAAGGGGCTCCTACGAGCAGTACTTC. This encodes CASRQLRGSYEQYF.

The genes are TRBV5-4 and TRBJ2-1; 10 bases are shared with TRBD1. With V trimmed by 5 bases and J by 6 bases, 8 bases remained unmatched. CDR3 length equals 15 residues. The germline V gene has CDR1 SGHNT and CDR2 YYREEE (reference sequence). The CDR3 is CASREGQGGFNEQFF. The CDR3 bases are TGTGCCAGCAGGGAAGGACAGGGGGGTTTCAATGAGCAGTTCTTC.

The genes are TRBV5-4 and TRBJ2-5; D is perhaps TRBD2 (6 bases). The CDR3 extends over 14 amino acids. Trimming cost V 2 bases and J 4 bases, with 12 bases left between them. Germline V gene lookup returns CDR1 SGHNT and CDR2 YYREEE (reference sequence). The CDR3 DNA reads as TGTGCCAGCAGCTTTTGGACGGGAGCAGAGACCCAGTACTTC. Translation gives CASSFWTGAETQYF. The complete variable domain, with remaining parts taken from reference TRBV5-4 and TRBJ2-5, reads ETGVTQSPTHLIKTRGQQVTLRCSSQSGHNTVSWYQQALGQGPQFIFQYYREEENGRGNFPPRFSGLQFPNYSSELNVNALELDDSALYLCASSFWTGAETQYFGPGTRLLVL.